This entry lists 14 T cell receptor beta chains sequenced from one sample in a study of T cells in Graves' hyperthyroidism and ophthalmopathy (dated by TCRdb to the late 2010s). The library was built by means of multiplex PCR. Sequencing relied on an Illumina HiSeq 2000. The TCR beta CDR3 regions were amplified from RNA transcripts. The TCR CDR3 was subjected to a first round of RT-PCR using the HTBI primer set and the Qiagen OneStep RT-PCR kit. Through fastp at Q25 and MiXCR, TCRdb rebuilt clones from the public reads, retaining in-frame beta chains. Records with the same CDR3 protein are collapsed into one entry carrying the most frequent genes and DNA. A total of hundreds of thousands of distinct CDR3 sequences appear in this sample, 14% of them only once. The ten largest clones capture about a tenth of the sample. The sample consisted of blood. These receptors were taken from a woman between 18 and 29 years old with Graves' hyperthyroidism.

This clonotype was counted a few times. The gene calls are TRBV19 and TRBJ1-1; D not certain. Germline V gene data show CDR1 as LNHDA and CDR2 as SQIVND (reference sequence). Trimming took 5 bases from V and 6 from J, leaving 13 bases between them. CDR3 length: 13 residues. CDR3 in DNA: TGTGCCAGTAGTCCAAGCACATACGCTGAAGCTTTCTTT. It encodes CASSPSTYAEAFF.

In its sample, this clonotype was seen a few times. The chain employs TRBV7-9 and TRBJ2-1; D is unresolved. Germline CDR1 reads SEHNR; CDR2 reads FQNEAQ (reference sequence). V was cut by 6 bases and J by 8 bases, with 17 bases left in between. This CDR3 is built from 14 residues. The CDR3 protein is CASSPGYSFDEQFF. The DNA for the CDR3 is TGTGCCAGCAGTCCCGGTTATTCCTTCGATGAGCAGTTCTTC.

With regard to this clonotype: This clone may be a read error of a much larger clone one base away. The V and J genes are TRBV27 and TRBJ2-1, with a possible D match to TRBD2 (5 bases). This CDR3 spans 18 amino acids. Per germline, CDR1 MNHEY and CDR2 SMNVEV (reference sequence). CDR3 bases: TGTACCAGCAGTGGCCGCTGGGAGAGGTCCCCCTTGCGTGTTGAGCAGTTCTTC. The encoded protein is CTSSGRWERSPLRVEQFF.

This clonotype was counted many times. The chain recombines TRBV6-1 with TRBJ1-4; possible D gene TRBD1, 6 bases. This CDR3 is 20 amino acids long. V shed 5 bases and J shed 7 bases, with 32 bases lying between them. Germline loops: CDR1 MNHNS, CDR2 SASEGT. DNA for the CDR3: TGTGCCAGCAGTCAGCTACCTCGGGACATTTCATCTATGATGAGTGAAAAACTGTTTTTT. Translating it yields CASSQLPRDISSMMSEKLFF.

The chain employs TRBV12-3 or TRBV12-4 and TRBJ2-6; TRBD2 matches 7 bases. This CDR3 is 16 amino acids long. J was trimmed by 2 bases and V by 1 base; bases with no gene match: 2. The CDR3 DNA sequence: TGTGCCAGCAGTTTAGGCCGGGGGGCTGGGGCCAACGTCCTGACTTTC. It translates to CASSLGRGAGANVLTF.

CDR3 sequence (DNA): TGCAGTGCTACGAGAAGGGTTAACTACAACGAGCAGTACTTC. Its protein is CSATRRVNYNEQYF. This chain connects TRBV20-1 to TRBJ2-7, with D unresolved. The germline V and J ends were trimmed by 4 bases and 5 bases, with 18 bases remaining between them. Per the germline V gene, CDR1 is DFQATT and CDR2 is SNEGSKA (reference sequence). The CDR3 consists of 14 residues.

This clonotype was seen more than once but under ten times. The chain uses TRBV28 and TRBJ2-3, with 9 bases lining up with TRBD2. In germline, CDR1 is MDHEN, CDR2 SYDVKM. This CDR3 comprises 14 residues. V dropped 3 bases and J dropped 10; count of bases not matched to a gene: 8. CDR3 region: CASSLASGAISQYF. In DNA form, the CDR3 reads TGTGCCAGCAGTTTGGCTAGCGGGGCCATTTCGCAGTATTTT.

This chain links TRBV30 with TRBJ2-2; 8 bases fit TRBD1. V lost 1 base and J lost 9; bases outside the gene matches: 7. This CDR3 spans 14 amino acids. Germline V gives CDR1 GTSNPN, CDR2 SVGIG (reference sequence). The CDR3 bases are TGTGCCTGGAGTGAGGGCAGGGGGCGCCGGGAGCTGTTTTTT. Its protein product is CAWSEGRGRRELFF. Full variable domain (outside the CDR3, taken from reference TRBV30 and TRBJ2-2): SQTIHQWPATLVQPVGSPLSLECTVEGTSNPNLYWYRQAAGRGLQLLFYSVGIGQISSEVPQNLSASRPQDRQFILSSKKLLLSDSGFYLCAWSEGRGRRELFFGEGSRLTVL.

Ten or more counts support this clonotype. J is TRBJ2-1 and V is TRBV2, with a tentative D call TRBD1 (5 bases). V lost 8 bases to trimming and J lost 3 bases, with 14 bases between them. The germline CDR1 and CDR2 sequences are SNHLY and FYNNEI. The length of the CDR3 is 14 residues. Here the CDR3 DNA reads TGTGCCAGCCTGTCCTTAAGGGGCTACAATGAGCAGTTCTTC. Translated, it gives CASLSLRGYNEQFF.

This clonotype was counted at least ten times. V is TRBV27 and J is TRBJ2-3, with 10 bases aligning to TRBD2. The CDR3 runs 16 residues. With 3 bases clipped from V and 6 bases from J, the junction kept 9 bases outside the gene matches. Germline CDR1 is MNHEY and CDR2 is SMNVEV (reference sequence). The chain's CDR3 is CASSLGLAGDVDTQYF. As DNA, the CDR3 is TGTGCCAGCAGTTTGGGCCTAGCGGGAGATGTTGATACGCAGTATTTT.

Written as DNA, the CDR3 is TGTGCCAGCAGTTTAGTCGAGGACTTGGGAGCTTTCTTT. This codes for CASSLVEDLGAFF. The chain employs TRBV28 and TRBJ1-1, with no clear D. Between the trimmed V and J ends, which lost 2 bases and 10 bases, there was a span of 14 bases. CDR1 is MDHEN and CDR2 is SYDVKM in the germline V gene. The CDR3 is made up of 13 amino acids. Filled out from reference TRBV28 and TRBJ1-1, the complete variable domain reads DVKVTQSSRYLVKRTGEKVFLECVQDMDHENMFWYRQDPGLGLRLIYFSYDVKMKEKGDIPEGYSVSREKKERFSLILESASTNQTSMYLCASSLVEDLGAFFGQGTRLTVV.

The chain uses TRBV30 and TRBJ2-2; no definite D call. The ends were cut back, 0 bases at V and 4 bases at J, with 12 bases in the middle. This CDR3 is built from 15 residues. Germline assignment: CDR1 GTSNPN and CDR2 SVGIG (reference sequence). This CDR3 is CAWSVVRASTGELFF. The CDR3, as DNA: TGTGCCTGGAGTGTAGTAAGGGCGAGCACCGGGGAGCTGTTTTTT.

The CDR3 spells CASSRPGTYGYTF. CDR3 nucleotide sequence: TGTGCCAGCAGCCGCCCCGGGACCTATGGCTACACCTTC. The chain carries TRBV6-4 and TRBJ1-2; the D gene is possibly TRBD1 (5 bases). V shed 6 bases and J shed 4 bases, with 12 bases lying between them. CDR1 is MRHNA and CDR2 is SNTAGT in the germline V gene. The CDR3 covers 13 residues.

The chain links TRBV28 to TRBJ2-5, with 12 bases that match TRBD1. Germline-derived CDR1 and CDR2 are MDHEN and SYDVKM. The CDR3 has 15 amino acids. The trim removed 6 bases at V and 5 bases at J, leaving 7 bases unmatched. For the CDR3, the DNA is TGTGCCAGCAGCGACTGGGACAGGGGGCCGGAGACCCAGTACTTC. It translates to CASSDWDRGPETQYF. Full variable domain (missing parts from reference TRBV28 and TRBJ2-5): DVKVTQSSRYLVKRTGEKVFLECVQDMDHENMFWYRQDPGLGLRLIYFSYDVKMKEKGDIPEGYSVSREKKERFSLILESASTNQTSMYLCASSDWDRGPETQYFGPGTRLLVL.